The entry that follows covers one T cell receptor (beta chain) sequence. What it binds is unknown. The length of the CDR3 is 14 residues. Trimming stripped 7 bases from V and 1 base from J, with 13 bases between. Per germline, CDR1 LNHDA and CDR2 SQIVND (reference sequence). This entry is derived from a study of monozygotic twins with cystic fibrosis. The wider study: Roughly 3 micrograms of fragmented DNA underwent 15 PCR cycles for library preparation. The study, taken as a whole, reports: J usage was most co-twin-similar in 8 of 16 pairs, V in 13. The repertoire was suggested to be naive-dominated, clonality median around 0.01. Unrelated CF individuals shared fewer identical clonotypes than monozygotic CF twins.

Repertoires were generated with immunoSEQ multiplex PCR, while TCRdb's copy carries only in-frame clones and drops some. The table includes roughly 28,000 clones, around four fifths detected once. The source of this sequence is a girl aged 2 to 9 with cystic fibrosis. The material sequenced was blood. The V gene is TRBV19, the J gene TRBJ1-1, with D unresolved. DNA of the CDR3: TGTGCCAGTAATTTTGAGGTTAGGAACACTGAAGCTTTCTTT. This gives the protein CASNFEVRNTEAFF.